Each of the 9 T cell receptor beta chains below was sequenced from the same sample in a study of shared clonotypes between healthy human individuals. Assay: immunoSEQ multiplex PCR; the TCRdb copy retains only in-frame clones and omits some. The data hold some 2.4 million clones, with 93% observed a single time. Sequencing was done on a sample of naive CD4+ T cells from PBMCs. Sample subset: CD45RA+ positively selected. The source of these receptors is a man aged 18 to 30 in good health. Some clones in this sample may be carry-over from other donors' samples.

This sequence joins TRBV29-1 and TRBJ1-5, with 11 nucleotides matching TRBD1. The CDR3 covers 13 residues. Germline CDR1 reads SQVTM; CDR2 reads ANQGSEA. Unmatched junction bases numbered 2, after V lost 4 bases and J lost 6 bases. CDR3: CSVAGTGGQPQHF. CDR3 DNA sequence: TGCAGCGTTGCTGGGACAGGGGGTCAGCCCCAGCATTTT.

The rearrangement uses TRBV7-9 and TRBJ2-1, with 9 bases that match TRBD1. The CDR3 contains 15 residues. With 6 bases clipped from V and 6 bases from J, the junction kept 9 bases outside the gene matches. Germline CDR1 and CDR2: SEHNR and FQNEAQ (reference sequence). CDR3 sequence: CASRPGQGRPNEQFF. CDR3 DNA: TGTGCCAGCAGACCAGGACAGGGGCGCCCCAATGAGCAGTTCTTC.

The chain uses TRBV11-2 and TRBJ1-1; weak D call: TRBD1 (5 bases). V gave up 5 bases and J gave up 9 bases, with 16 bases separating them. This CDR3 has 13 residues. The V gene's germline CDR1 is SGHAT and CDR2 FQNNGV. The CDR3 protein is CASSPGALFQAFF. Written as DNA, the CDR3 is TGTGCCAGCAGCCCCGGGGCCCTTTTCCAAGCTTTCTTT.

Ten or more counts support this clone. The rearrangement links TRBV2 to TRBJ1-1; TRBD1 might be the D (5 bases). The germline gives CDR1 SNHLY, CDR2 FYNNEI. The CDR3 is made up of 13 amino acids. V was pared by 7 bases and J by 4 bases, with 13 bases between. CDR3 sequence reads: CASMSQGLTEAFF. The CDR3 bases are TGTGCCAGCATGTCGCAGGGACTCACTGAAGCTTTCTTT.

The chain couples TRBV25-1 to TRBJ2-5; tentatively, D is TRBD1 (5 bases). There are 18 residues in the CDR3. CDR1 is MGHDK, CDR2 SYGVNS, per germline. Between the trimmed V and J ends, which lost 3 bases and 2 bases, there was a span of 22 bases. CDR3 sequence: CASSEEGHLTTPQETQYF. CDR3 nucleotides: TGTGCCAGCAGTGAGGAAGGACACCTCACAACTCCACAAGAGACCCAGTACTTC.

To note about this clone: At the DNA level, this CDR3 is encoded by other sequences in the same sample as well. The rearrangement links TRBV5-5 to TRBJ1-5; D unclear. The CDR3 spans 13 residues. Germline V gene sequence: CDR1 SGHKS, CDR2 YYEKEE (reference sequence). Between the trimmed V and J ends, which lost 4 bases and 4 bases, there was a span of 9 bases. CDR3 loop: CASSPGVNQPQHF. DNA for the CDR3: TGTGCCAGCAGCCCAGGAGTGAATCAGCCCCAGCATTTT.

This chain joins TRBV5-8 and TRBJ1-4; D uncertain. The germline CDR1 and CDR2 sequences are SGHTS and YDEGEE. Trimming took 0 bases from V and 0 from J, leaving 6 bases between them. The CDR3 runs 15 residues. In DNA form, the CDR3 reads TGTGCCAGCAGCTTGGATAGGGCAACTAATGAAAAACTGTTTTTT. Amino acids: CASSLDRATNEKLFF.

The CDR3, as DNA: TGTGCCAGCAGTTTCCCCCGGACAGGGAACACTGAAGCTTTCTTT. This sequence encodes CASSFPRTGNTEAFF. The chain carries TRBV28 and TRBJ1-1; 7 nucleotides line up with TRBD1. J lost 1 base, V lost 3 bases, and 5 bases had no gene match. The CDR3 length is 15 residues. Germline-derived CDR1 and CDR2 are MDHEN and SYDVKM.

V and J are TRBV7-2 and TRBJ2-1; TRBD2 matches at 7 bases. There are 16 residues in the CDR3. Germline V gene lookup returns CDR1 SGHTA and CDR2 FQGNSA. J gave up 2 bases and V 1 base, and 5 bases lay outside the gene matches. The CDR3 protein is CASSLERRGTYNEQFF. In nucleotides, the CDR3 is TGTGCCAGCAGCTTAGAACGGCGGGGGACCTACAATGAGCAGTTCTTC.